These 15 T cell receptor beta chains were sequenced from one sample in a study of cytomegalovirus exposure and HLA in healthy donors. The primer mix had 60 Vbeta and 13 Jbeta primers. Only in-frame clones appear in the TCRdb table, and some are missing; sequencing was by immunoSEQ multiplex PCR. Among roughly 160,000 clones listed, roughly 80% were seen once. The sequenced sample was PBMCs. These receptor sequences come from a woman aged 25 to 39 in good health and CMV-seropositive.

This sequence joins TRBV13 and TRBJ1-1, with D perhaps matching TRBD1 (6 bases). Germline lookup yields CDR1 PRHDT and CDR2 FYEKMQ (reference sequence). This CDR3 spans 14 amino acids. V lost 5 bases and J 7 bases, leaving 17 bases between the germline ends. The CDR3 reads CASSVTGNTDEAFF. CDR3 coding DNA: TGTGCCAGCAGCGTGACAGGAAATACCGATGAAGCTTTCTTT.

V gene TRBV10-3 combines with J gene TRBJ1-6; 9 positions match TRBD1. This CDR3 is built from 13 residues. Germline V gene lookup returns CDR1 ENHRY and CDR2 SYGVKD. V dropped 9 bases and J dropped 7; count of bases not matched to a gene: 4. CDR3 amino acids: CAMGGQGNSPLHF. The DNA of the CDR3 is TGTGCCATGGGGGGACAGGGAAATTCACCCCTCCACTTT.

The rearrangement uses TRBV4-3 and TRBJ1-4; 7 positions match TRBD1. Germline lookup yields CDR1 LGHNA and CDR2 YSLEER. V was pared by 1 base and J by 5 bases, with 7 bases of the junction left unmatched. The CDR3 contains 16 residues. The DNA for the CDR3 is TGCGCCAGCAGCCAAGGGTCGGGCAGGGGGAATGAAAAACTGTTTTTT. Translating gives CASSQGSGRGNEKLFF.

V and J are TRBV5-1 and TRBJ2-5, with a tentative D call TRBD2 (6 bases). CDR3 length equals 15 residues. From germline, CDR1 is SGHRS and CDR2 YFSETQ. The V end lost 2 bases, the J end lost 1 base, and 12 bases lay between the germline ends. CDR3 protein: CASSFIPGGQETQYF. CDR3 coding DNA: TGCGCCAGCAGCTTCATTCCCGGGGGCCAAGAGACCCAGTACTTC.

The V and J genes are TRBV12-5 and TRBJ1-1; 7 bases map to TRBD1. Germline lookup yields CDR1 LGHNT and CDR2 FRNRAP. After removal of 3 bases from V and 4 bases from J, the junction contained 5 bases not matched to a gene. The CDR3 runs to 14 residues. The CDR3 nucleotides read TGTGCTAGTGGTTTCGAGACAGGGATCACTGAAGCTTTCTTT. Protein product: CASGFETGITEAFF.

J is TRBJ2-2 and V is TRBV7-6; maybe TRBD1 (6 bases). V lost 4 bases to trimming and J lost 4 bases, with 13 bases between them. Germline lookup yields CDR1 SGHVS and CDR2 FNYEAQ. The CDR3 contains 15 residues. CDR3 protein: CASSSRTEGTGELFF. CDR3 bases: TGTGCCAGCAGCTCAAGGACAGAAGGCACCGGGGAGCTGTTTTTT.

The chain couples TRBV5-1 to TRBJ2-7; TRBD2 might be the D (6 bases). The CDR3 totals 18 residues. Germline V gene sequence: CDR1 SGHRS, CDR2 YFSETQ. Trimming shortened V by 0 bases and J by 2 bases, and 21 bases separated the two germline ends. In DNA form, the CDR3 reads TGCGCCAGCAGCTTGGTCCCTATCTCGGAGGGGAAACCCTACGAGCAGTACTTC. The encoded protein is CASSLVPISEGKPYEQYF.

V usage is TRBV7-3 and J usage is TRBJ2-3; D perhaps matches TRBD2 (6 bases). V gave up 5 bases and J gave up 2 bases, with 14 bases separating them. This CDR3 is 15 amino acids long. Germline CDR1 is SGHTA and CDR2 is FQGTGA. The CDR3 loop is CASSLRGRYTDTQYF. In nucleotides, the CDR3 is TGTGCCAGCAGCCTTCGAGGGAGGTACACAGATACGCAGTATTTT.

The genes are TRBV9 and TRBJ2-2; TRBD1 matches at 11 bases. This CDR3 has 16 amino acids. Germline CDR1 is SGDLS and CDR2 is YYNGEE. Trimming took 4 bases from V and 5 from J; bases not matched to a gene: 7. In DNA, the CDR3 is TGTGCCAGCAGCCCTCCCGGGACAGGGGGGACCGGGGAGCTGTTTTTT. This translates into CASSPPGTGGTGELFF.

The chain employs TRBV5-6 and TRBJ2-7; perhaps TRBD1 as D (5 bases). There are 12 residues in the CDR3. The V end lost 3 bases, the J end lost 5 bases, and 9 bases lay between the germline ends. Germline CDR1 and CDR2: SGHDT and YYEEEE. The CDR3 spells CASSSMTDEQYF. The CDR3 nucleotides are TGTGCCAGCAGCTCCATGACAGACGAGCAGTACTTC.

The CDR3 sequence: CASSPSTRSKAQYF. The CDR3 DNA reads TGTGCCAGCAGTCCTTCGACACGGTCTAAGGCCCAGTACTTC. V and J are TRBV27 and TRBJ2-5; no definite D call. Germline V gene lookup returns CDR1 MNHEY and CDR2 SMNVEV (reference sequence). The CDR3 consists of 14 residues. Trimming took 5 bases from V and 9 from J, leaving 19 bases between them.

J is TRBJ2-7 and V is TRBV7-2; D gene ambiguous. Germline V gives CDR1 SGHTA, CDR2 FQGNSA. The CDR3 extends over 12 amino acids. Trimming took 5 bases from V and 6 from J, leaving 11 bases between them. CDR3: CASSPNLGEQYF. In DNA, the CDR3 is TGTGCCAGCAGCCCAAATCTAGGCGAGCAGTACTTC.

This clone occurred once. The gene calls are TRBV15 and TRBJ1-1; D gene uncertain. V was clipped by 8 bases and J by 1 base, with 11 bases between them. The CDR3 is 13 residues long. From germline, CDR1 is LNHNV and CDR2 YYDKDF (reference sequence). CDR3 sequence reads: CATAGIPNTEAFF. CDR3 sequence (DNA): TGTGCCACCGCAGGAATTCCGAACACTGAAGCTTTCTTT. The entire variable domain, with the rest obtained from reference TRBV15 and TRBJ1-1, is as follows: DAMVIQNPRYQVTQFGKPVTLSCSQTLNHNVMYWYQQKSSQAPKLLFHYYDKDFNNEADTPDNFQSRRPNTSFCFLDIRSPGLGDTAMYLCATAGIPNTEAFFGQGTRLTVV.

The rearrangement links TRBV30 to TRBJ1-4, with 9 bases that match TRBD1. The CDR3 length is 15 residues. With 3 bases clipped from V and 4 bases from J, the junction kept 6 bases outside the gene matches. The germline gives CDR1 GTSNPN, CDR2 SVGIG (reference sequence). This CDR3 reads CAWRAQGAGNEKLFF. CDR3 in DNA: TGTGCCTGGAGAGCACAGGGGGCGGGTAATGAAAAACTGTTTTTT.

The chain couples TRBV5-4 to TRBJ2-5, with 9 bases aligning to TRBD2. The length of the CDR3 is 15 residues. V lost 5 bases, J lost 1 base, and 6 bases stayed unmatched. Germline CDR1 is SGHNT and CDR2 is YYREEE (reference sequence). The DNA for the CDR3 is TGTGCCAGCAGTCCGACTAGCGGATTCCAAGAGACCCAGTACTTC. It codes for CASSPTSGFQETQYF.